Listed below are T cell receptor beta chains from one sample, sequenced in a study of cytomegalovirus exposure and HLA in healthy donors. The protocol was immunoSEQ multiplex PCR, while the TCRdb copy is restricted to in-frame clones and leaves out a portion. In the table there are 110,000 to 150,000 clones, about four fifths of which are singletons. Specimen: PBMCs. These TCRs come from a woman aged 25 to 45 in good health and CMV-seronegative. The CDR3 runs from the conserved cysteine through the conserved F or W. D genes are given only for firm matches. Where a row states a size, it is once, few, many or the class of an expanded clone; other rows omit it.

.,TRBJ1-2,.,TRBV19,CASRAKRGRGRHYGYTF,TGTGCCAGTAGAGCAAAGAGGGGTCGGGGGAGGCACTATGGCTACACCTTC
.,TRBJ2-1,.,TRBV4-1,CASSQVATRDEQFF,TGCGCCAGCAGCCAAGTGGCGACCAGGGATGAGCAGTTCTTC
few,TRBJ1-6,.,TRBV27,CASSFGAGLYNSPLHF,TGTGCCAGCAGTTTCGGAGCCGGACTCTATAATTCACCCCTCCACTTT
.,TRBJ2-7,TRBD1,TRBV5-1,CASSISSGTGKFEQYF,TGCGCCAGCAGCATCTCCTCCGGGACAGGGAAGTTCGAGCAGTACTTC
.,TRBJ2-3,.,TRBV6-1,CASSEKQGLTQYF,TGTGCCAGCAGTGAAAAACAGGGTCTGACGCAGTATTTT
.,TRBJ2-5,TRBD1,TRBV30,CAWSPRGQQVLETQYF,TGTGCCTGGAGTCCCAGGGGACAGCAGGTTTTAGAGACCCAGTACTTC
.,TRBJ1-1,.,TRBV5-4,CASSLGQQNTEAFF,TGTGCCAGCAGCTTAGGACAGCAGAACACTGAAGCTTTCTTT
.,TRBJ2-4,.,TRBV2,CASSGVGGRDIQYF,TGTGCCAGCAGTGGGGTAGGGGGGAGGGACATTCAGTACTTC
.,TRBJ1-3,.,TRBV4-1,CASSQVHSSGNTIYF,TGCGCCAGCAGCCAAGTCCACTCCTCTGGAAACACCATATATTTT
few,TRBJ2-4,.,TRBV11-2,CASSLGSLWVAKNIQYF,TGTGCCAGCAGCTTAGGGAGCCTCTGGGTAGCCAAAAACATTCAGTACTTC
.,TRBJ2-5,.,TRBV4-2,CASSQPWSGFIQETQYF,TGTGCCAGCAGCCAACCGTGGTCAGGTTTCATCCAAGAGACCCAGTACTTC
once,TRBJ2-1,TRBD1,TRBV7-2,CASSLDRGSYNEQFF,TGTGCCAGCAGCTTAGACAGGGGTAGTTACAATGAGCAGTTCTTC
.,TRBJ2-5,TRBD2,TRBV7-2,CASSSGLASQETQYF,TGTGCCAGCAGCTCGGGACTAGCGAGTCAAGAGACCCAGTACTTC
.,TRBJ2-7,.,TRBV10-3,CAISTGAYEQYF,TGTGCCATCAGTACGGGGGCCTACGAGCAGTACTTC
.,TRBJ1-6,.,TRBV6-1,CASSVSKFNSPLHF,TGTGCCAGCAGTGTGTCTAAGTTCAATTCACCCCTCCACTTT
.,TRBJ1-2,TRBD1,TRBV28,CASSQDRVGGYGYTF,TGTGCCAGCAGTCAAGACAGGGTAGGGGGCTATGGCTACACCTTC
.,TRBJ1-1,TRBD1,TRBV6-6,CASRLTGTEAFF,TGTGCCAGCAGATTGACAGGGACTGAAGCTTTCTTT
.,TRBJ1-2,TRBD1,TRBV10-3,CAISRTGGPNYGYTF,TGTGCCATCAGTAGAACAGGGGGGCCAAACTATGGCTACACCTTC
few,TRBJ2-7,TRBD2,TRBV7-2,CASSPISGASSYEQYF,TGTGCCAGCAGCCCGATTAGCGGGGCGAGCTCCTACGAGCAGTACTTC
.,TRBJ1-2,TRBD1,TRBV5-4,CASSFTGVEGYTF,TGTGCCAGCAGCTTTACAGGGGTGGAAGGCTACACCTTC
.,TRBJ2-3,.,TRBV18,CASSYRSDTQYF,TGTGCCAGCTCCTATCGATCGGATACGCAGTATTTT
.,TRBJ1-3,.,TRBV30,CAWSVRVPRSGNTIYF,TGTGCCTGGAGTGTACGGGTGCCCCGCTCTGGAAACACCATATATTTT
.,TRBJ2-5,.,TRBV29-1,CSVRWGRETQYF,TGCAGCGTTCGGTGGGGGCGAGAGACCCAGTACTTC
.,TRBJ2-4,.,TRBV23-1,CASSQPNRDDKNIQYF,TGCGCCAGCAGTCAGCCAAACAGGGATGACAAAAACATTCAGTACTTC
once,TRBJ2-1,TRBD2,TRBV5-1,CASSVGSGGSYNEQFF,TGCGCCAGCAGCGTGGGGAGCGGGGGCTCTTACAATGAGCAGTTCTTC
.,TRBJ1-2,.,TRBV11-2,CASSPGENYGYTF,TGTGCCAGCAGCCCAGGGGAAAACTATGGCTACACCTTC
.,TRBJ1-2,TRBD1,TRBV6-5,CASTDRATFGYTF,TGTGCCAGCACCGACAGGGCCACTTTTGGCTACACCTTC
once,TRBJ1-2,.,TRBV6-1,CASSDVGTFYGYTF,TGTGCCAGCAGTGATGTCGGGACATTCTATGGCTACACCTTC
once,TRBJ2-5,.,TRBV7-8,CASSLGLPETQYF,TGTGCCAGCAGCTTAGGGCTTCCCGAGACCCAGTACTTC
.,TRBJ2-2,TRBD1,TRBV27,CASSFRDRGSTGELFF,TGTGCCAGCAGTTTCCGGGACAGGGGCAGCACCGGGGAGCTGTTTTTT
.,TRBJ2-7,.,TRBV23-1,CASSQSWNTREFSYEQYF,TGCGCCAGCAGTCAATCGTGGAACACCAGGGAATTTTCCTACGAGCAGTACTTC
few,TRBJ1-2,.,TRBV2,CATPLGGDGYGYTF,TGTGCCACCCCGTTGGGGGGGGACGGCTATGGCTACACCTTC
.,TRBJ2-1,.,TRBV29-1,CSVEGRPNRESYNEQFF,TGCAGCGTTGAAGGCCGACCTAACAGGGAGTCCTACAATGAGCAGTTCTTC
few,TRBJ1-5,.,TRBV6-1,CASSEATYQPQHF,TGTGCCAGCAGTGAAGCCACTTATCAGCCCCAGCATTTT
once,TRBJ1-1,.,TRBV6-1,CASSEGRNSNTEAFF,TGTGCCAGCAGTGAAGGGCGGAACTCGAACACTGAAGCTTTCTTT
few,TRBJ2-3,TRBD2,TRBV2,CASSEKRGTQYF,TGTGCCAGCAGTGAAAAGCGGGGGACGCAGTATTTT
many,TRBJ1-1,.,TRBV28,CASTFSRGTEAFF,TGTGCCAGTACATTTAGTAGGGGCACTGAAGCTTTCTTT
.,TRBJ1-2,TRBD1,TRBV2,CASSPQGYLYGYTF,TGTGCCAGCAGCCCACAGGGGTATCTCTATGGCTACACCTTC
.,TRBJ2-4,TRBD1,TRBV18,CASSYTGVNQNIQYF,TGTGCCAGCTCATATACAGGGGTAAACCAAAACATTCAGTACTTC
.,TRBJ2-3,.,TRBV7-8,CASSLVVRTGDTQYF,TGTGCCAGCAGCTTAGTGGTCAGAACAGGGGATACGCAGTATTTT
.,TRBJ2-7,TRBD1,TRBV5-4,CASSPGSRQGSYEQYF,TGTGCCAGCAGCCCTGGTTCCCGACAGGGCTCCTACGAGCAGTACTTC
.,TRBJ1-3,TRBD1,TRBV4-2,CASSPGDSRAAGNTIYF,TGTGCCAGCAGCCCAGGGGACAGTCGGGCGGCTGGAAACACCATATATTTT
once,TRBJ1-1,TRBD1,TRBV2,CASSNRGMNTEAFF,TGTGCCAGCAGTAACAGGGGCATGAACACTGAAGCTTTCTTT
.,TRBJ1-2,TRBD1,TRBV7-7,CASSRGQLYGYTF,TGTGCTAGCAGCCGGGGACAGCTCTATGGCTACACCTTC
.,TRBJ1-5,.,TRBV6-6,CASSAARGSNQPQHF,TGTGCCAGCAGTGCCGCGCGGGGCAGCAATCAGCCCCAGCATTTT
.,TRBJ1-2,.,TRBV13,CASSLTGNYGYTF,TGTGCCAGCAGCTTAACAGGGAACTATGGCTACACCTTC
.,TRBJ1-5,.,TRBV11-2,CASSLDQFGQHNQPQHF,TGTGCCAGCAGCTTAGATCAATTCGGACAGCACAATCAGCCCCAGCATTTT
.,TRBJ2-7,.,TRBV11-2,CASSLAPDSPYEQYF,TGTGCCAGCAGCTTAGCCCCGGACAGTCCCTACGAGCAGTACTTC
.,TRBJ1-5,.,TRBV9,CASSPGHLSNQPQHF,TGTGCCAGCAGCCCGGGACACCTTAGCAATCAGCCCCAGCATTTT
.,TRBJ1-2,.,TRBV4-2,CASSPYQEGDYGYTF,TGTGCCAGCAGCCCCTATCAGGAGGGAGACTATGGCTACACCTTC
.,TRBJ1-2,TRBD1,TRBV6-5,CASTRTGGNYGYTF,TGTGCCAGCACCCGGACAGGGGGTAACTATGGCTACACCTTC
few,TRBJ1-5,.,TRBV6-5,CASSYNREPYQPQHF,TGTGCCAGCAGTTACAACAGGGAACCCTATCAGCCCCAGCATTTT
many,TRBJ2-7,TRBD2,TRBV7-2,CASSLGWGGSYEQYF,TGTGCCAGCAGCTTAGGGTGGGGGGGCTCCTACGAGCAGTACTTC
.,TRBJ1-2,.,TRBV30,CAWRAGAGGYTF,TGTGCCTGGAGGGCGGGAGCCGGTGGCTACACCTTC
.,TRBJ1-1,.,TRBV7-3,CASSLHQDTEAFF,TGTGCCAGCAGCCTCCATCAGGACACTGAAGCTTTCTTT
.,TRBJ1-1,.,TRBV6-5,CASSYSILPGNTEAFF,TGTGCCAGCAGTTACTCGATTCTCCCGGGAAACACTGAAGCTTTCTTT
.,TRBJ1-3,.,TRBV7-9,CASSLSNSGNTIYF,TGTGCCAGCAGCCTGAGCAACTCTGGAAACACCATATATTTT